This T cell receptor beta chain comes out of a study of T cells in Graves' hyperthyroidism and ophthalmopathy. Study as a whole: Peripheral blood was acquired at first diagnosis, ahead of any therapy whatsoever.

The CDR3 is made up of 15 amino acids. The germline gives CDR1 SEHNR, CDR2 FQNEAQ (reference sequence). Trimming stripped 5 bases from V and 2 bases from J, with 16 bases between. This clonotype has ten or more counts. RNA transcripts were the template for amplifying TCR beta CDR3 regions. The TCR CDR3 was amplified in a first-round RT-PCR using the HTBI primer set. TCRdb re-analysed the multiplex PCR reads in MiXCR, keeping a single row per CDR3 protein. Of under 350,000 distinct CDR3 sequences in the sample, 21% were seen once. Exclusion of a patient resulted from uncontrolled infection, other autoimmune disease, pregnancy or lactation. Diagnoses used clinical symptoms, serum thyroxine and TRAb, thyroid ultrasound and orbital computed tomography.

The sequence was obtained from a woman aged 50 to 60 with Graves' hyperthyroidism. The sequenced material came from blood. V is TRBV7-9 and J is TRBJ2-7; the D is unclear. The CDR3 loop reads CASSPGPNLPYEQYF. CDR3 coding DNA: TGTGCCAGCAGCCCCGGTCCGAACCTTCCCTACGAGCAGTACTTC.